The 3 T cell receptor beta chains below come from one sample, sequenced in a study of graft-versus-host responses after intestinal transplantation. Sequenced by immunoSEQ multiplex PCR; TCRdb stores in-frame clones only, minus some. The repertoire holds 40,000 or so clones, 80% to 95% seen once, with about 4% in the top ten. Sequencing used PBMCs, obtained roughly 780 days after intestinal transplantation. Every receptor here comes from a human patient who received an intestinal transplant, so some T cells may come from the graft donor.

V gene TRBV5-1 combines with J gene TRBJ2-3; D might be TRBD2 (7 bases). Germline CDR1 and CDR2: SGHRS and YFSETQ. Deletions cut 7 bases from V and 2 bases from J, with 14 bases between. The CDR3 runs 14 residues. Here the CDR3 reads CASSRGGVTDTQYF. The CDR3, as DNA: TGCGCCAGCTCACGAGGGGGGGTCACAGATACGCAGTATTTT.

The genes are TRBV9 and TRBJ2-3, with a possible D match to TRBD2 (5 bases). Looked up from germline, CDR1 is SGDLS and CDR2 is YYNGEE. Trimming took off 0 bases at V and 2 bases at J, with 7 bases between the two ends. The CDR3 extends over 14 amino acids. CDR3 loop: CASSVDGNTDTQYF. CDR3 DNA: TGTGCCAGCAGCGTAGACGGGAACACAGATACGCAGTATTTT.

V is TRBV5-1 and J is TRBJ2-3, with D perhaps given as TRBD1 or TRBD2 (5 bases each). This CDR3 has 15 amino acids. Germline CDR1 and CDR2: SGHRS and YFSETQ. Trimming left V 3 bases short and J 0 bases short, with 11 bases between. The CDR3 loop reads CASSSIGDSTDTQYF. The CDR3 DNA is TGCGCCAGCAGCTCCATCGGGGACAGCACAGATACGCAGTATTTT.